The next 26 T cell receptor beta chains were all read from a single sample in a study of cytomegalovirus exposure and HLA in healthy donors. The PCR was carried out with 60 Vbeta primers and 13 Jbeta primers. Measured with immunoSEQ multiplex PCR; TCRdb has only the in-frame clones, and not every one. The sample carries roughly 60,000 clones, 70% to 85% recorded once. Sequenced material: PBMCs. These receptors were obtained from a woman aged 40 to 50 in good health and CMV-seropositive.

The chain has TRBV11-3 and TRBJ2-2; the D gene is possibly TRBD2 (5 bases). The CDR3 has 14 amino acids. Germline CDR1 SGHNT, CDR2 YENEEA. Trimming took off 5 bases at V and 1 base at J, with 8 bases between the two ends. CDR3 loop: CASSKAENTGELFF. The CDR3 coding sequence is TGTGCCAGCAGCAAAGCGGAGAACACCGGGGAGCTGTTTTTT. The whole variable domain, filled in from reference TRBV11-3 and TRBJ2-2, reads EAGVVQSPRYKIIEKKQPVAFWCNPISGHNTLYWYLQNLGQGPELLIRYENEEAVDDSQLPKDRFSAERLKGVDSTLKIQPAELGDSAVYLCASSKAENTGELFFGEGSRLTVL.

This chain links TRBV5-1 with TRBJ1-1; D call uncertain. Trimming removed 0 bases from V and 0 bases from J, with 9 bases in between. Per germline, CDR1 SGHRS and CDR2 YFSETQ. CDR3 length: 15 residues. Here the CDR3 reads CASSLGLAMNTEAFF. In nucleotides, the CDR3 is TGCGCCAGCAGCTTGGGCCTGGCAATGAACACTGAAGCTTTCTTT.

The gene calls are TRBV6-1 and TRBJ1-1, with 7 bases identical to TRBD1. The V gene's germline CDR1 is MNHNS and CDR2 SASEGT. V lost 4 bases and J lost 0; bases outside the gene matches: 5. This CDR3 spans 15 amino acids. The DNA of the CDR3 is TGTGCCAGCAGTGGGGGACAGCGGCTGAACACTGAAGCTTTCTTT. Its translation: CASSGGQRLNTEAFF.

The rearrangement uses TRBV14 and TRBJ2-5; 8 bases agree with TRBD1. V trimming: 0 bases; J trimming: 3 bases; junction bases outside the gene matches: 6. The CDR3 is 16 amino acids. Germline V CDR1 and CDR2: SGHDN, FVKESK. Written as DNA, the CDR3 is TGTGCCAGCAGCCAAGAACTGGACAGGGTCAAAGAGACCCAGTACTTC. Amino acids: CASSQELDRVKETQYF. Full variable domain (outside the CDR3, taken from reference TRBV14 and TRBJ2-5): EAGVTQFPSHSVIEKGQTVTLRCDPISGHDNLYWYRRVMGKEIKFLLHFVKESKQDESGMPNNRFLAERTGGTYSTLKVQPAELEDSGVYFCASSQELDRVKETQYFGPGTRLLVL.

This clone was seen a few times. The rearrangement links TRBV9 to TRBJ1-1, with 8 bases fitting TRBD1. Germline trimming cut 0 bases from V and 5 bases from J; bases unmatched to any gene: 6. The CDR3 consists of 15 residues. CDR1 is SGDLS and CDR2 is YYNGEE in the germline V gene. The CDR3 sequence is CASSVEAQGATEAFF. CDR3 bases: TGTGCCAGCAGCGTAGAGGCCCAGGGGGCAACTGAAGCTTTCTTT.

The chain carries TRBV7-2 and TRBJ2-6; TRBD2 agrees at 8 bases. With 5 bases clipped from V and 0 bases from J, the junction kept 9 bases outside the gene matches. CDR3 length: 18 residues. From germline, CDR1 is SGHTA and CDR2 FQGNSA. CDR3 DNA: TGTGCCAGCAGCCCTAGACGGGGGGGAAGCTCTGGGGCCAACGTCCTGACTTTC. Its translation: CASSPRRGGSSGANVLTF.

The count of this clone is one. V usage is TRBV5-4 and J usage is TRBJ1-2; 10 nucleotides agree with TRBD1. Germline V gives CDR1 SGHNT, CDR2 YYREEE (reference sequence). The CDR3 runs to 20 residues. Trimming took 4 bases from V and 4 from J; bases not matched to a gene: 22. CDR3 bases: TGTGCCAGCAGCCGAAGGACGGGGACAGGGGCTCTCTTAGATGGCTATGGCTACACCTTC. Translated: CASSRRTGTGALLDGYGYTF.

J is TRBJ1-2 and V is TRBV13; perhaps TRBD1 as D (6 bases). Trimming cost V 5 bases and J 8 bases, with 30 bases left between them. The germline V gene encodes CDR1 PRHDT and CDR2 FYEKMQ (reference sequence). The CDR3 runs to 18 residues. CDR3 DNA: TGTGCCAGCAGCCCCTCAATCCAACGGGGGGCCCCCGCCCCAGGCTACACCTTC. Its protein product is CASSPSIQRGAPAPGYTF. The full variable domain, with the rest looked up from reference TRBV13 and TRBJ1-2, is AAGVIQSPRHLIKEKRETATLKCYPIPRHDTVYWYQQGPGQDPQFLISFYEKMQSDKGSIPDRFSAQQFSDYHSELNMSSLELGDSALYFCASSPSIQRGAPAPGYTFGSGTRLTVV.

The genes are TRBV5-4 and TRBJ2-5; TRBD2 is a possible D gene (7 bases). V lost 3 bases to trimming and J lost 4 bases, with 16 bases between them. Germline V gene sequence: CDR1 SGHNT, CDR2 YYREEE (reference sequence). This CDR3 has 15 residues. The CDR3 sequence: CASSWRAGARETQYF. The CDR3 DNA reads TGTGCCAGCAGCTGGCGGGCGGGGGCACGAGAGACCCAGTACTTC.

This rearrangement joins TRBV4-3 to TRBJ2-4, with D possibly TRBD2 on 5 matching bases. CDR1 and CDR2 from the germline V gene are LGHNA and YSLEER. Trimming shortened V by 2 bases and J by 0 bases, and 20 bases separated the two germline ends. This CDR3 has 19 residues. CDR3 DNA sequence: TGCGCCAGCAGCCAAACTCGGGGTTCTTCGGAGATAGCCAAAAACATTCAGTACTTC. It specifies CASSQTRGSSEIAKNIQYF.

The chain uses TRBV5-4 and TRBJ2-2; the match to TRBD2 covers 8 bases. V was clipped by 4 bases and J by 1 base; unmatched bases: 6. CDR3 size: 16 residues. Germline assignment: CDR1 SGHNT and CDR2 YYREEE (reference sequence). CDR3 bases: TGTGCCAGCAGCACTCCGGGACTAGGGAACACCGGGGAGCTGTTTTTT. Translating gives CASSTPGLGNTGELFF.

The V and J genes are TRBV19 and TRBJ2-6; 8 positions match TRBD1. V shed 2 bases and J 4 bases; nucleotides not matched to a gene: 4. The CDR3 totals 16 residues. Germline CDR1 reads LNHDA; CDR2 reads SQIVND (reference sequence). The CDR3, as DNA: TGTGCCAGTAGTATACAGGGGGCGCGGGGGGCCAACGTCCTGACTTTC. Its protein is CASSIQGARGANVLTF.

The V and J genes are TRBV19 and TRBJ1-2; 9 bases match TRBD1. The CDR3 contains 16 residues. Per germline, CDR1 LNHDA and CDR2 SQIVND (reference sequence). V gave up 4 bases and J gave up 2 bases; unmatched junction bases: 8. The CDR3 loop reads CASSTPGTGPNYGYTF. As DNA, the CDR3 is TGTGCCAGTAGTACCCCCGGGACAGGGCCCAACTATGGCTACACCTTC.

This clone showed up just a few times. V and J are TRBV6-5 and TRBJ2-3, with 10 bases that match TRBD2. CDR1 is MNHEY and CDR2 is SVGAGI in the germline V gene. V dropped 7 bases and J dropped 5; count of bases not matched to a gene: 9. The CDR3 totals 15 residues. Here the CDR3 reads CASTLSGGARDTQYF. The CDR3 DNA follows: TGTGCCAGCACCCTCAGCGGGGGGGCGAGAGATACGCAGTATTTT.

The rearrangement uses TRBV11-2 and TRBJ2-5; D is possibly TRBD1 (5 bases). The CDR3 contains 14 residues. CDR1 is SGHAT and CDR2 is FQNNGV in the germline V gene. V lost 2 bases to trimming and J lost 4 bases, with 11 bases between them. The CDR3 spells CASSLFTGRETQYF. CDR3 DNA sequence: TGTGCCAGCAGCTTATTTACAGGACGAGAGACCCAGTACTTC.

This clone was detected only once. This rearrangement joins TRBV9 to TRBJ2-5; 8 bases are shared with TRBD1. This CDR3 is 14 amino acids long. Germline V CDR1 and CDR2: SGDLS, YYNGEE. Trimming at V came to 5 bases and at J to 5 bases, leaving 8 bases not matched to a gene. The CDR3 nucleotides are TGTGCCAGCAGTTCGGACAGGGTAGTGGAGACCCAGTACTTC. It specifies CASSSDRVVETQYF. Complete variable domain (other parts from reference TRBV9 and TRBJ2-5): DSGVTQTPKHLITATGQRVTLRCSPRSGDLSVYWYQQSLDQGLQFLIQYYNGEERAKGNILERFSAQQFPDLHSELNLSSLELGDSALYFCASSSDRVVETQYFGPGTRLLVL.

J is TRBJ1-5 and V is TRBV4-3; 11 bases are a match to TRBD1. The ends lost 0 bases at V and 6 bases at J; junction bases unmatched: 4. Germline CDR1 is LGHNA and CDR2 is YSLEER. The CDR3 is 16 amino acids. The CDR3 DNA follows: TGCGCCAGCAGCCAAGATGGGACAGGGGGTCCTCAGCCCCAGCATTTT. It yields the protein CASSQDGTGGPQPQHF.

The genes are TRBV12-5 and TRBJ1-2; weak D call: TRBD1 (6 bases). CDR1 and CDR2 from the germline V gene are LGHNT and FRNRAP. The CDR3 loop spans 13 amino acids. V dropped 4 bases and J dropped 7 bases, with 13 bases sitting between them. CDR3 sequence (DNA): TGTGCTAGTGGTTCATTCCTCAGGGGTGGCTACACCTTC. Protein: CASGSFLRGGYTF.

In regard to this clone: A junction boundary mismatches the germline segment, possibly from a read error. This chain uses TRBV29-1 with TRBJ1-1, with 7 bases aligning to TRBD1. The CDR3 extends over 13 amino acids. Germline V gene data show CDR1 as SQVTM and CDR2 as ANQGSEA. The DNA of the CDR3 is TGCGGCGTTGTGGGACAGCAGAACACTGAAGCTTTCTTT. Amino acids: CGVVGQQNTEAFF.

This chain connects TRBV4-1 to TRBJ1-1; D remains unclear. V gave up 5 bases and J gave up 4 bases, with 14 bases separating them. The germline gives CDR1 MGHRA, CDR2 YSYEKL. The CDR3 covers 14 residues. The CDR3 sequence: CASSLLSMTTEAFF. The CDR3 nucleotides are TGCGCCAGCAGCTTACTAAGCATGACCACTGAAGCTTTCTTT.

The chain joins TRBV5-1 to TRBJ1-3; possible D gene TRBD1, 5 bases. CDR1 is SGHRS, CDR2 YFSETQ, per germline. The CDR3 has 15 residues. V dropped 5 bases and J dropped 0 bases, with 12 bases sitting between them. The CDR3 DNA reads as TGCGCCAGCAGTCCGGACACTCTCTCTGGAAACACCATATATTTT. Its translation: CASSPDTLSGNTIYF.

This sequence joins TRBV29-1 and TRBJ1-1; D gene ambiguous. The V and J ends lost 2 bases and 4 bases respectively, with 14 bases between them. CDR3 length: 14 amino acids. Germline lookup yields CDR1 SQVTM and CDR2 ANQGSEA. In DNA form, the CDR3 reads TGCAGCGTTGAACGGGGAAGGACGGGCACTGAAGCTTTCTTT. It codes for CSVERGRTGTEAFF.

This clone was seen once. A read error may produce the germline difference seen at one junction end. V gene TRBV5-4 combines with J gene TRBJ2-1, with TRBD1 matching 9 bases. Germline CDR1 is SGHNT and CDR2 is YYREEE (reference sequence). The CDR3 has 15 amino acids. CDR3 sequence: CASSLGTGTYNEQFF. CDR3 in DNA: TGTGCCAGCAGTTTGGGGACAGGGACCTACAATGAGCAGTTCTTC.

The chain recombines TRBV19 with TRBJ2-5; D is perhaps TRBD2 (6 bases). The J call may be mistaken, given a closer DNA end match to TRBJ2-7. CDR1 LNHDA and CDR2 SQIVND come from the germline V gene (reference sequence). This CDR3 region has 15 residues. CDR3: CASSIGLALSYEQYF. CDR3 sequence (DNA): TGTGCCAGTAGTATAGGGCTAGCGCTCTCCTACGAGCAGTACTTC.

This chain joins TRBV21-1 and TRBJ1-1; the D call TRBD1 from the table was never checked on the DNA. TRBV21-1 represents a pseudogene. The CDR3 extends over 13 amino acids. The CDR3 DNA reads as TGTGCCGGTTTTATGGCCGTCAACACTGAAGCTTTCTTT. As protein: CAGFMAVNTEAFF.

This clone was counted a few times. The chain recombines TRBV4-3 with TRBJ2-1; tentative D call: TRBD2 (7 bases). With 0 bases removed from V and 3 bases from J, the gap between germline ends came to 12 bases. The length of the CDR3 is 16 residues. CDR1 is LGHNA, CDR2 YSLEER, per germline. CDR3 sequence: CASSQDRGGRYNEQFF. CDR3 DNA: TGCGCCAGCAGCCAAGATCGCGGGGGCCGCTACAATGAGCAGTTCTTC.